This T cell receptor beta chain was documented in a study of blood T cell repertoires in COVID-19. Study in general: The samples span acute and convalescent COVID-19 from the United States, Italy and Spain.

Method: immunoSEQ multiplex PCR; TCRdb's copy keeps in-frame clones and lacks some. Of some 200,000 clones in the sample, 80% to 85% were seen once. The CDR3 is 17 residues long. Germline lookup yields CDR1 ENHRY and CDR2 SYGVKD. Trimming at V came to 6 bases and at J to 0 bases, leaving 6 bases not matched to a gene. Sequenced input: PBMCs or T cells enriched from blood (not recorded which). The rearrangement joins TRBV10-3 to TRBJ2-3; 13 bases align to TRBD2. The TCR was taken from a woman aged 45-65 years with acute COVID-19. The CDR3 protein is CAISRLAGGSSTDTQYF. CDR3 DNA sequence: TGTGCCATCAGCCGACTAGCGGGGGGCTCTAGCACAGATACGCAGTATTTT.